This is a list of T cell receptor beta chains from one sample in a study of CD8+CD57+ T cells in acquired aplastic anemia. One entry per CDR3 protein results from TCRdb running MiXCR on the reads. The sample has roughly 190,000 distinct CDR3 sequences, just under 50% seen once. Source material: sorted CD4+, CD8+, or CD8+CD57+ T cells (not recorded which) from PBMCs. The receptors were sampled from a human donor with aplastic anemia. Each CDR3 is given with its conserved first and last residue. The order of the fields is D gene, clone size, J gene, V gene, CDR3 DNA, CDR3 protein. The D gene is left open where the match is weak. A clone size is listed for some rows: how often the clone was seen (once, few, many), or a class if it is expanded.

TRBD1	-	TRBJ2-1	TRBV24-1	TGTGCCACCAGTGATTTTTCAAGACAGGGGGGCAATGAGCAGTTCTTC	CATSDFSRQGGNEQFF
-	many	TRBJ2-7	TRBV11-2	TGTGCCAGCAGCTTAAGGATAGCGGACCGACTATCCTACGAGCAGTACTTC	CASSLRIADRLSYEQYF
-	-	TRBJ1-2	TRBV24-1	TGTGCCACCAGGGGAGGGCCAGGGGAAGGAGGCTACACCTTC	CATRGGPGEGGYTF
-	-	TRBJ1-6	TRBV10-3	TGTGCCATCAGCGCTATAGACAGTGGGTCACCCCTCCACTTT	CAISAIDSGSPLHF
TRBD2	-	TRBJ2-5	TRBV3-1	TGTGCCAGCAGCCCCCCCCAGGGAGCTAGCGGGGGGGAGACCCAGTACTTC	CASSPPQGASGGETQYF
-	-	TRBJ2-7	TRBV15	TGTGCCACCAGCGTAACACAGGGCTACGAGCAGTACTTC	CATSVTQGYEQYF
-	-	TRBJ2-1	TRBV7-2	TGTGCCAGTAGTATGAGCTCCTACAATGAGCAGTTCTTC	CASSMSSYNEQFF
-	-	TRBJ2-3	TRBV24-1	TGTGCCACCGACAGAGCTCCCGGGGATACGCAGTATTTT	CATDRAPGDTQYF
-	many	TRBJ1-2	TRBV5-5	TGTGCCAGCAGCGTACCGGGACCGTTCTATGGCTACACCTTC	CASSVPGPFYGYTF
-	-	TRBJ1-1	TRBV4-3	TGCGCCAGCAGCCAAGAGATAGCTAGGACTGAAGCTTTCTTT	CASSQEIARTEAFF
-	-	TRBJ1-4	TRBV10-3	TGTGCCAGCACGTTCCGGCCAGCGGGTGAAAAACTGTTTTTT	CASTFRPAGEKLFF
-	-	TRBJ1-5	TRBV10-3	TGTGCCATCAGTGAGTCTACTTCAGGGTTTGTGAAGCCCCAGCATTTT	CAISESTSGFVKPQHF
-	-	TRBJ1-1	TRBV7-8	TGTGCCAGCAGCTTAGCAGCAGGGGCCACTGAAGCTTTCTTT	CASSLAAGATEAFF
TRBD2	many	TRBJ2-1	TRBV6-1	TGTGCCAGCACCGTAGCGGGAGTGTACAATGAGCAGTTCTTC	CASTVAGVYNEQFF
-	-	TRBJ1-6	TRBV10-3	TGTGCCGCACAGGGAGTGAGGGAGCAGGCTTCACCCCTCCACTTT	CAAQGVREQASPLHF
TRBD2	once	TRBJ2-1	TRBV6-2/TRBV6-3	TGTGCCAGCAGTTACGGGACTAGCGGGAGGAATGAGCAGTTCTTC	CASSYGTSGRNEQFF
TRBD2	-	TRBJ2-3	TRBV15	TGTGCCACCAGCAGAAAGATCTCCGGGACTAGCGACACAGATACGCAGTATTTT	CATSRKISGTSDTDTQYF
-	many	TRBJ2-6	TRBV2	TGTGCCAGCAGGGAAATACACTCTGGGGCCAACGTCCTGACTTTC	CASREIHSGANVLTF
-	-	TRBJ2-6	TRBV12-3/TRBV12-4	TGTGCCAGCAGTCGGGCCCGGGCTCCCGGGGCCAACGTCCTGACTTTC	CASSRARAPGANVLTF
-	many	TRBJ1-3	TRBV19	TGTGCCAGTAGCCCTCAAGGGAACCGAAACACCATATATTTT	CASSPQGNRNTIYF
-	few	TRBJ2-1	TRBV15	TGTGCCACCAGCAGAGCTACAGGCTCCAATGAGCAGTTCTTC	CATSRATGSNEQFF
TRBD1	many	TRBJ1-1	TRBV5-1	TGCGCCAGCAGCTTGTGGACAGGCGAACCTGAAGCTTTCTTT	CASSLWTGEPEAFF
TRBD1	-	TRBJ2-3	TRBV15	TGTGCCACCAGCGGTAGACAGGGGATGTCAGATACGCAGTATTTT	CATSGRQGMSDTQYF
-	-	TRBJ2-7	TRBV2	TGTGCCAGCAGTGATTCAGGCTTATCCTACGAGCAGTACTTC	CASSDSGLSYEQYF
-	-	TRBJ2-2	TRBV11-3	TGTGCCAGCAGCTTCAAGCCCGGGGAGCTGTTTTTT	CASSFKPGELFF
-	-	TRBJ2-2	TRBV5-1	TGCGCCAGCGGTAGCGGAACGAGCACCGGGGAGCTGTTTTTT	CASGSGTSTGELFF
-	-	TRBJ2-3	TRBV29-1	TGCAGCGTTGAAGTAGGGGGGGCAGATACGCAGTATTTT	CSVEVGGADTQYF
TRBD2	-	TRBJ2-7	TRBV5-1	TGCGCCAGCAGCTTGCAAACTAGCGGGGTCTACGAGCAGTACTTC	CASSLQTSGVYEQYF
-	-	TRBJ1-1	TRBV19	TGTGCCAGGCAGCGGGGGGGGGGCGGGACTGAAGCTTTCTTT	CARQRGGGGTEAFF
TRBD2	-	TRBJ2-5	TRBV9	TGTGCCAGCAGCGTAACTTCCGGGAGGGTGGGAGAGACCCAGTACTTC	CASSVTSGRVGETQYF
-	-	TRBJ1-2	TRBV10-1	TGCGCCAGCAGTGAGGGGAACTATAACTATGGCTACACCTTC	CASSEGNYNYGYTF
-	-	TRBJ2-2	TRBV19	TGTGCCAGTAGTGCCAGGAACACCGGGGAGCTGTTTTTT	CASSARNTGELFF
TRBD1	once	TRBJ1-1	TRBV25-1	TGTACCAGCAGTGGACAGGGTCAAACTGAAGCTTTCTTT	CTSSGQGQTEAFF
-	-	TRBJ1-2	TRBV5-5	TGTGCCAGCAGCTTGACCGGGTTCCGGAGTGGCTACACCTTC	CASSLTGFRSGYTF
TRBD2	-	TRBJ2-7	TRBV11-3	TGTGCCAGCAGCGCCGGACTAGCGGGGGAGCAGTACTTC	CASSAGLAGEQYF
-	-	TRBJ1-1	TRBV2	TGTGCCAAGCGGGACCTAAACACTGAGGCTTTCTTT	CAKRDLNTEAFF
-	-	TRBJ2-7	TRBV2	TGTGCCAGCAGATCGGTTGCCCCAACCTCAAGGTCGGACGAGCAGTACTTC	CASRSVAPTSRSDEQYF
-	many	TRBJ2-5	TRBV3-1	TGTGCCAGCAGCCAAGTTGCAGAGACCCAGTACTTC	CASSQVAETQYF
-	-	TRBJ2-3	TRBV29-1	TGCAGCGTTGGGACCAGGGGCCGAGGCACAGATACGCAGTATTTT	CSVGTRGRGTDTQYF
-	many	TRBJ2-5	TRBV6-2/TRBV6-3	TGTGCCAGCAGTTACTCGAAGACGGCCGGGGGAGAGACCCAGTACTTC	CASSYSKTAGGETQYF
-	-	TRBJ2-2	TRBV29-1	TGCAGCTTAGACAGGCCACGGGACACCGGGGAGCTGTTTTTT	CSLDRPRDTGELFF
-	few	TRBJ2-7	TRBV2	TGTGCCAGCAGGCCCAGCAAATACGAGCAGTACTTC	CASRPSKYEQYF
-	-	TRBJ2-1	TRBV30	TGTGCCTGGAGTGTAAGGTCTACCTACAATGAGCAGTTCTTC	CAWSVRSTYNEQFF
-	-	TRBJ2-7	TRBV11-2	TGTGTCAGCAGTTTAACAGCGTGGGTCAAGCAGTACTTC	CVSSLTAWVKQYF